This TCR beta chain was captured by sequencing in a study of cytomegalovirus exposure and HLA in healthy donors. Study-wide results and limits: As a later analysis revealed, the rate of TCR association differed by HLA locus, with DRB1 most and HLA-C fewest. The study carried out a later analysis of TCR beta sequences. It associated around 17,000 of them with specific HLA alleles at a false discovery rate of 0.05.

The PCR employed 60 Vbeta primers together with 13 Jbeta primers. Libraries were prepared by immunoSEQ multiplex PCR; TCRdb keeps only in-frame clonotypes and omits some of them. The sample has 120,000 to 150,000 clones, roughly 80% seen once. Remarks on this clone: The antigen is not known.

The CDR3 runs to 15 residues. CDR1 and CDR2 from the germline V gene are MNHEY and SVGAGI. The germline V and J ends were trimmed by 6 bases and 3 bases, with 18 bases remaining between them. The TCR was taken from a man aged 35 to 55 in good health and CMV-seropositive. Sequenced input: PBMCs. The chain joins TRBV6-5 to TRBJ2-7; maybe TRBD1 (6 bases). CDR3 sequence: CASREIQGIGYEQYF. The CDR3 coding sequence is TGTGCCAGCAGAGAAATACAGGGAATAGGCTACGAGCAGTACTTC.